This TCR beta chain is drawn from a study of CD8 T cells in Susac syndrome. Study observations and caveats: The relatively small number of individuals in the TCR sequencing and HLA analysis was acknowledged by the study.

The authors reverse transcribed roughly 0.5 to 1 ug RNA with random hexamers. Amplification of TCR beta CDR3 was carried out by immunoSEQ multiplex PCR, which covered 54 Vbeta and 13 Jbeta segments. TCRdb re-called the immunoSEQ multiplex PCR reads with MiXCR, one entry per CDR3 protein. Seen here are 150,000 to 200,000 distinct CDR3 sequences, roughly 92% observed once, and the top ten hold 0.095% to 0.12%. With regard to this clonotype: Its specificity is unknown.

The CDR3 runs 15 residues. In germline, CDR1 is SEHNR, CDR2 FQNEAQ (reference sequence). Trimming cost V 5 bases and J 5 bases, with 18 bases left between them. The sequencing input was CD4+ T cells from PBMCs. The rearrangement links TRBV7-9 to TRBJ1-1; possibly TRBD1 for D (5 bases). The TCR sequence derives from a human donor in good health. CDR3 nucleotides: TGTGCCAGCAGCCCAGTCCCGGGGGGTGGAACTGAAGCTTTCTTT. Its translation: CASSPVPGGGTEAFF.